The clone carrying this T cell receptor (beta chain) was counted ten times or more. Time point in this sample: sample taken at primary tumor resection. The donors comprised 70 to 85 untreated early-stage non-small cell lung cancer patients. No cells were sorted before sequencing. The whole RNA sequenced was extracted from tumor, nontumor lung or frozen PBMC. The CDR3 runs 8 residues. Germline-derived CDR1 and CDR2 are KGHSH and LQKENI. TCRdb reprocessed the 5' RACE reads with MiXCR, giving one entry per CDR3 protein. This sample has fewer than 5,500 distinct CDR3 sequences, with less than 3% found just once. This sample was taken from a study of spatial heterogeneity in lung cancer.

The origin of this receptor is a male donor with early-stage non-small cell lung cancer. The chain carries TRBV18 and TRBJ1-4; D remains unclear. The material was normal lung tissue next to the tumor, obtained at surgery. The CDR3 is CAGEKLFF. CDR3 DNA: TGTGCGGGGGAAAAACTGTTTTTT.